These 14 T cell receptor beta chains originate from one sample sequenced in a study of blood T cell repertoires in COVID-19 (dated by TCRdb to the early 2020s). The library relied on the immunoSEQ multiplex PCR assay. The table comes from immuneACCESS by way of TCRdb, which keeps in-frame sequences with V and J called. Part of the clones is missing from these tables; in studies checked, under half for an unresolved V gene and the rest for unknown reasons. The sample table contains approximately 150,000 clones; only one count was recorded for around 89% of them. Less than 20% of the sample comes from the top ten. Sequencing was performed on peripheral blood. The receptors come from a man in his forties or fifties with active or convalescent COVID-19.

This rearrangement joins TRBV19 to TRBJ2-5, with D possibly matching TRBD2 (5 bases). The CDR3 length is 13 residues. V was clipped by 1 base and J by 7 bases, with 10 bases between them. Per germline, CDR1 LNHDA and CDR2 SQIVND (reference sequence). CDR3 sequence reads: CASSIVGVGTQYF. As DNA, the CDR3 is TGTGCCAGTAGTATAGTCGGGGTCGGGACCCAGTACTTC.

V and J are TRBV5-6 and TRBJ2-5; possibly TRBD2 for D (5 bases). Trimming pared 4 bases from V and 5 bases from J, leaving 15 bases between. The CDR3 loop spans 14 amino acids. CDR1 and CDR2 (germline): SGHDT, YYEEEE. CDR3 nucleotide sequence: TGTGCCAGCAGCGCGCGAGGGTCCCGGGAGACCCAGTACTTC. It codes for CASSARGSRETQYF. Full variable domain (remainder filled in from reference TRBV5-6 and TRBJ2-5): DAGVTQSPTHLIKTRGQQVTLRCSPKSGHDTVSWYQQALGQGPQFIFQYYEEEERQRGNFPDRFSGHQFPNYSSELNVNALLLGDSALYLCASSARGSRETQYFGPGTRLLVL.

This clone was seen a single time. The J gene is TRBJ2-3, the V gene TRBV4-3; maybe TRBD1 (6 bases). Per the germline V gene, CDR1 is LGHNA and CDR2 is YSLEER. The CDR3 sequence is 13 residues long. Trimming pared 3 bases from V and 5 bases from J, leaving 9 bases between. CDR3 loop: CASSQWDKDTQYF. CDR3 nucleotides: TGCGCCAGCAGCCAGTGGGACAAAGATACGCAGTATTTT.

This sequence joins TRBV6-1 and TRBJ2-3, with 8 bases fitting TRBD2. After removal of 3 bases from V and 11 bases from J, the junction contained 7 bases not matched to a gene. The length of the CDR3 is 13 residues. The germline gives CDR1 MNHNS, CDR2 SASEGT. The CDR3 here is CASSETRTSRQYF. CDR3 DNA: TGTGCCAGCAGTGAGACTAGGACTAGCCGGCAGTATTTT.

V usage is TRBV6-5 and J usage is TRBJ2-7; D gene unclear. The CDR3 totals 12 residues. V was clipped by 4 bases and J by 9 bases, with 13 bases between them. In germline, CDR1 is MNHEY, CDR2 SVGAGI. The CDR3 loop reads CASSSRNPGQYF. CDR3 DNA sequence: TGTGCCAGCAGTTCTCGAAATCCCGGGCAGTACTTC.

The chain employs TRBV6-5 and TRBJ2-7; no firm D call. The germline V gene encodes CDR1 MNHEY and CDR2 SVGAGI. V gave up 2 bases and J gave up 6 bases, with 11 bases separating them. The CDR3 has 13 residues. CDR3 DNA: TGTGCCAGCAGTTACGGGCAGGATGGCGAGCAGTACTTC. Protein product: CASSYGQDGEQYF.

The chain recombines TRBV10-3 with TRBJ2-3; tentative D call: TRBD2 (6 bases). CDR3 length: 16 amino acids. The germline gives CDR1 ENHRY, CDR2 SYGVKD. The germline V and J ends were trimmed by 6 bases and 2 bases, with 18 bases remaining between them. In nucleotides, the CDR3 is TGTGCCATCAGGACGGGACTCCGGTTAAACACAGATACGCAGTATTTT. The encoded protein is CAIRTGLRLNTDTQYF.

The chain has TRBV20-1 and TRBJ2-1, with TRBD2 identical over 8 bases. V was pared by 3 bases and J by 3 bases, with 4 bases of the junction left unmatched. The CDR3 is 14 amino acids. Germline V gene data show CDR1 as DFQATT and CDR2 as SNEGSKA (reference sequence). The CDR3 coding sequence is TGCAGTGCTAGTGAAACTAGCGGCTACAATGAGCAGTTCTTC. Translation gives CSASETSGYNEQFF.

V gene TRBV24-1 combines with J gene TRBJ1-5, with TRBD1 matching 10 bases. This CDR3 is built from 15 residues. Germline V CDR1 and CDR2: KGHDR, SFDVKD. With V trimmed by 3 bases and J by 3 bases, 1 base remained unmatched. As DNA, the CDR3 is TGTGCCACCAGTGATGGGACAGGGGCCAATCAGCCCCAGCATTTT. Amino acids: CATSDGTGANQPQHF.

This clone was seen a handful of times. The rearrangement links TRBV27 to TRBJ2-3; possibly TRBD1 for D (5 bases). This CDR3 contains 14 residues. Germline CDR1 MNHEY, CDR2 SMNVEV (reference sequence). V was clipped by 2 bases and J by 10 bases, with 16 bases between them. The CDR3 spells CASSLEGHGLAQYF. In DNA form, the CDR3 reads TGTGCCAGCAGTTTAGAAGGACACGGCTTGGCGCAGTATTTT.

The chain recombines TRBV5-1 with TRBJ1-2, with TRBD1 matching 9 bases. J lost 3 bases, V lost 2 bases, and 11 bases had no gene match. This CDR3 is 17 amino acids long. Germline V gene sequence: CDR1 SGHRS, CDR2 YFSETQ. CDR3 DNA sequence: TGCGCCAGCAGCTTTAACAGGGGGCGCGGGTTGGACTATGGCTACACCTTC. Encoded protein: CASSFNRGRGLDYGYTF. Looking up the rest from reference TRBV5-1 and TRBJ1-2 gives the full variable domain: KAGVTQTPRYLIKTRGQQVTLSCSPISGHRSVSWYQQTPGQGLQFLFEYFSETQRNKGNFPGRFSGRQFSNSRSEMNVSTLELGDSALYLCASSFNRGRGLDYGYTFGSGTRLTVV.

V and J are TRBV11-2 and TRBJ2-7; D remains unclear. V lost 0 bases to trimming and J lost 3 bases, with 6 bases between them. The CDR3 is made up of 13 amino acids. Germline CDR1 is SGHAT and CDR2 is FQNNGV. The CDR3 DNA sequence: TGTGCCAGCAGCTTAGATTCTTACTACGAGCAGTACTTC. Protein product: CASSLDSYYEQYF.

The gene calls are TRBV15 and TRBJ2-5; D may be TRBD2 (7 bases). Germline V gene sequence: CDR1 LNHNV, CDR2 YYDKDF (reference sequence). This CDR3 contains 15 residues. The ends were cut back, 5 bases at V and 4 bases at J, with 17 bases in the middle. DNA for the CDR3: TGTGCCACCAGCCAGGCGGGGGCAGGGAGAGAGACCCAGTACTTC. Translating it yields CATSQAGAGRETQYF.

The V and J genes are TRBV6-5 and TRBJ1-2; TRBD1 aligns across 9 bases. The CDR3 has 13 residues. V shed 6 bases and J 2 bases; nucleotides not matched to a gene: 1. Germline V gene sequence: CDR1 MNHEY, CDR2 SVGAGI. CDR3 protein: CASRGTGNYGYTF. The CDR3 DNA reads as TGTGCCAGCAGGGGGACAGGGAACTATGGCTACACCTTC.